This TCR beta chain is from a study of shared clonotypes between healthy human individuals. Study summary: Each donor's CD4 naive and CD4 memory cells filled three plates apiece, CD8 naive two, and CD8 memory one.

V shed 6 bases and J shed 7 bases, with 21 bases lying between them. The CDR3 totals 15 residues. The germline V gene encodes CDR1 SGHDN and CDR2 FVKESK. Clones were read by immunoSEQ multiplex PCR, and TCRdb kept only the in-frame ones, dropping some. Of 850,000 to 1,200,000 clones in the sample, around 75% were seen once. It was into CD45RA+ naive and CD45RA-negative memory subsets that the CD4+ cells were split. This chain joins TRBV14 and TRBJ1-2, with a tentative D call TRBD1 (6 bases). The sequenced sample was memory CD4+ T cells sorted from blood. Subset in this sample: CD45RA-negative fraction. The TCR was taken from a man aged 18-30 years in good health. The CDR3 protein is CASSRRSTGVGGYTF. CDR3 DNA: TGTGCCAGCAGTCGCCGCTCGACAGGAGTCGGTGGCTACACCTTC. The entire variable domain, with the rest obtained from reference TRBV14 and TRBJ1-2, is as follows: EAGVTQFPSHSVIEKGQTVTLRCDPISGHDNLYWYRRVMGKEIKFLLHFVKESKQDESGMPNNRFLAERTGGTYSTLKVQPAELEDSGVYFCASSRRSTGVGGYTFGSGTRLTVV.